This T cell receptor (beta chain) was profiled in a study of cytomegalovirus exposure and HLA in healthy donors. Study-wide results and caveats: Apart from CMV serostatus, no immune exposure information was available. Indistinguishable V segments, including TRBV6-2 and TRBV6-3, were excluded.

V shed 1 base, J shed 3 bases, and the junction held 5 bases outside the gene matches. The CDR3 has 16 amino acids. CDR1 and CDR2 (germline): MNHNS, SASEGT. Turning to this clone: Antigen specificity is unknown.

It was with 60 Vbeta and 13 Jbeta primers that the PCR ran. TCRdb keeps only in-frame clones here, not all; method: immunoSEQ multiplex PCR. Of roughly 170,000 clones in the sample, 82% are singletons; the top ten hold around 1.5%. The receptor's source is a male donor in good health and CMV-seronegative. Source material: PBMCs. The chain carries TRBV6-1 and TRBJ2-2, with 7 bases fitting TRBD2. The CDR3 DNA follows: TGTGCCAGCAGTGAAGAGCGGGGCAGGCACACCGGGGAGCTGTTTTTT. Protein product: CASSEERGRHTGELFF.